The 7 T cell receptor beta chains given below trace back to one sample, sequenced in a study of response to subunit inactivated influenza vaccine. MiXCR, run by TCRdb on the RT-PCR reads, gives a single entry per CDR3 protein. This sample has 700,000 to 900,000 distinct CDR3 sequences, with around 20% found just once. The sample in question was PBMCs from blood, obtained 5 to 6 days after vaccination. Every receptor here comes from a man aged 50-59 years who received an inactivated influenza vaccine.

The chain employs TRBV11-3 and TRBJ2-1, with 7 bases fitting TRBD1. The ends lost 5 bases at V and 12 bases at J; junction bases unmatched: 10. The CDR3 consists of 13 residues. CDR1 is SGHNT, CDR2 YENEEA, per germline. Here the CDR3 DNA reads TGTGCCAGCAGCCCGACAGGGACAATGGTGCAGTTCTTC. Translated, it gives CASSPTGTMVQFF. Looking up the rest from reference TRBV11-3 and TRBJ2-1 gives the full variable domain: EAGVVQSPRYKIIEKKQPVAFWCNPISGHNTLYWYLQNLGQGPELLIRYENEEAVDDSQLPKDRFSAERLKGVDSTLKIQPAELGDSAVYLCASSPTGTMVQFFGPGTRLTVL.

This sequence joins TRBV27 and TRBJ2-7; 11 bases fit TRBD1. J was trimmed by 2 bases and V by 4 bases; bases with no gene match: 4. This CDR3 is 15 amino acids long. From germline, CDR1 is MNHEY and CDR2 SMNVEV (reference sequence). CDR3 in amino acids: CASSWGQGVTYEQYF. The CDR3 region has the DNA TGTGCCAGCAGTTGGGGACAGGGGGTAACCTACGAGCAGTACTTC.

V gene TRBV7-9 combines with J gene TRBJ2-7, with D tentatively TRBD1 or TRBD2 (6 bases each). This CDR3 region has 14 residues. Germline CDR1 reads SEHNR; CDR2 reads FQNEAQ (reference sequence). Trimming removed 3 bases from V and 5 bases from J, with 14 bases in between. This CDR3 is CASSFGGRFDEQYF. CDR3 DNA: TGTGCCAGCAGCTTTGGGGGGCGTTTCGACGAGCAGTACTTC.

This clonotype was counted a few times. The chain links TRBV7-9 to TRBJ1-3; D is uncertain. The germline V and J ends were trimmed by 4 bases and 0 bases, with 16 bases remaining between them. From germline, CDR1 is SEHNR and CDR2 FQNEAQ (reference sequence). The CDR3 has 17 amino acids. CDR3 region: CASSSPRGRTSGNTIYF. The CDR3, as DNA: TGTGCCAGCAGCTCACCCCGCGGGCGGACCTCTGGAAACACCATATATTTT.

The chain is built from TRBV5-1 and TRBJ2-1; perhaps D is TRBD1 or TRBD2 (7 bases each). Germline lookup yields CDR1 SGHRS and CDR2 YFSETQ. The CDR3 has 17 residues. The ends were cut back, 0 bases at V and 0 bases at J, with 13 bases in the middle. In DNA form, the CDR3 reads TGCGCCAGCAGCTTGGGGCAGGGGGGGACCTCCTACAATGAGCAGTTCTTC. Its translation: CASSLGQGGTSYNEQFF.

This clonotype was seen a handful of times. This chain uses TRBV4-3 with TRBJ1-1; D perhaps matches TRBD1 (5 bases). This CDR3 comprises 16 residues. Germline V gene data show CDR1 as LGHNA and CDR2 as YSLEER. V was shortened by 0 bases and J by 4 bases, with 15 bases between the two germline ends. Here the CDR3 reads CASSQDAGHRGTEAFF. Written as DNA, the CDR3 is TGCGCCAGCAGCCAAGACGCGGGTCATAGGGGCACTGAAGCTTTCTTT.

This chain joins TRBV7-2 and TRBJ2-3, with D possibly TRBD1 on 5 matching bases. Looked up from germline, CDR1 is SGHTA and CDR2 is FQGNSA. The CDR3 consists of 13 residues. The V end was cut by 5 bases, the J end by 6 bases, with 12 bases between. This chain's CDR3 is CASSQGHRDTQYF. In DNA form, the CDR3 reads TGTGCCAGCAGCCAGGGCCACCGCGATACGCAGTATTTT.